The 10 T cell receptor beta chains reported below all come from one sample, sequenced in a study of blood T cell repertoires in COVID-19. TCRdb's table, derived via immunoSEQ multiplex PCR, lists solely in-frame clones and lacks some. This sample has some 150,000 clones, with approximately 90% found just once. Sequencing was performed on PBMCs or T cells enriched from blood (not recorded which). The receptors derive from a man aged 45 to 65 who had recovered from COVID-19.

This clone was counted a few times. The chain employs TRBV7-9 and TRBJ2-3, with 7 bases lining up with TRBD2. Germline V gives CDR1 SEHNR, CDR2 FQNEAQ (reference sequence). CDR3 length: 13 residues. After removal of 4 bases from V and 3 bases from J, the junction contained 1 base not matched to a gene. DNA of the CDR3: TGTGCCAGCAGCTGGGGGGGGACAGATACGCAGTATTTT. Translated, it gives CASSWGGTDTQYF.

This clone appeared a few times. The chain has TRBV20-1 and TRBJ2-3, with a weak D call TRBD1 (6 bases). Per germline, CDR1 DFQATT and CDR2 SNEGSKA (reference sequence). The V and J ends lost 6 bases and 7 bases respectively, with 11 bases between them. The CDR3 runs 11 residues. DNA for the CDR3: TGCAGTGCAAACAGGGCTTATACGCAGTATTTT. Residues: CSANRAYTQYF.

This chain links TRBV19 with TRBJ1-3; 12 bases line up with TRBD1. CDR1 is LNHDA, CDR2 SQIVND, per germline (reference sequence). This CDR3 has 20 amino acids. V dropped 5 bases and J dropped 0; count of bases not matched to a gene: 14. In DNA, the CDR3 is TGTGCCAGTAGTGTTCAACGGGACAGGGGGCCACGATACTCTGGAAACACCATATATTTT. The encoded protein is CASSVQRDRGPRYSGNTIYF.

There are a few counts of this clone. The J gene is TRBJ2-2, the V gene TRBV7-8; maybe TRBD2 (5 bases). CDR3 size: 14 residues. Germline V gene sequence: CDR1 SGHVS, CDR2 FQNEAQ. V was cut by 5 bases and J by 5 bases, with 12 bases left in between. CDR3 sequence reads: CASSPRGFTGELFF. In nucleotides, the CDR3 is TGTGCCAGCAGCCCCCGGGGTTTTACCGGGGAGCTGTTTTTT.

This chain joins TRBV7-2 and TRBJ1-1, with 7 positions matching TRBD1. This CDR3 has 15 amino acids. CDR1 and CDR2 from the germline V gene are SGHTA and FQGNSA. V trimming: 5 bases; J trimming: 6 bases; junction bases outside the gene matches: 12. This CDR3 is CASSNPQGRIAEAFF. CDR3 coding DNA: TGTGCCAGCAGCAACCCACAGGGGAGGATTGCTGAAGCTTTCTTT.

The J gene is TRBJ2-7, the V gene TRBV23-1; no clear D gene. TRBV23-1 is filed as an ORF, its function uncertain. The V end was cut by 7 bases, the J end by 2 bases, with 3 bases between. The CDR3 contains 10 residues. CDR3 DNA sequence: TGCGCCAGCACCGCCTACGAGCAGTACGTC. Protein: CASTAYEQYV.

V usage is TRBV7-2 and J usage is TRBJ2-1; a possible D gene is TRBD2 (5 bases). Trimming removed 5 bases from V and 7 bases from J, with 12 bases in between. The length of the CDR3 is 13 residues. Germline-derived CDR1 and CDR2 are SGHTA and FQGNSA. The CDR3 spells CASSPGTLNEQFF. In DNA, the CDR3 is TGTGCCAGCAGCCCGGGAACTCTTAATGAGCAGTTCTTC.

The rearrangement links TRBV6-2 or TRBV6-3 to TRBJ2-7; the D is unclear. V was cut by 0 bases and J by 2 bases, with 5 bases left in between. Germline-derived CDR1 and CDR2 are MNHEY and SVGEGT. This CDR3 comprises 13 residues. Written as DNA, the CDR3 is TGTGCCAGCAGTTACTCGCCAGCCTACGAGCAGTACTTC. Protein sequence: CASSYSPAYEQYF.

The CDR3 bases are TGTGCCAGCACAGGGTGGCGCTATGGCTACACCTTC. This codes for CASTGWRYGYTF. V gene TRBV6-5 combines with J gene TRBJ1-2; perhaps TRBD1 as D (5 bases). Germline CDR1 reads MNHEY; CDR2 reads SVGAGI. V dropped 7 bases and J dropped 4 bases, with 10 bases sitting between them. There are 12 residues in the CDR3.

This clone has just a few counts. The chain has TRBV7-9 and TRBJ2-2, with 9 nucleotides matching TRBD1. V lost 8 bases to trimming and J lost 4 bases; unmatched junction nucleotides: 8. There are 15 residues in the CDR3. The V gene's germline CDR1 is SEHNR and CDR2 FQNEAQ (reference sequence). The CDR3 protein is CASSVRQGGTGELFF. CDR3 DNA sequence: TGTGCCAGCTCAGTTCGACAGGGGGGCACCGGGGAGCTGTTTTTT. Variable domain in full (rest from reference TRBV7-9 and TRBJ2-2): DTGVSQNPRHKITKRGQNVTFRCDPISEHNRLYWYRQTLGQGPEFLTYFQNEAQLEKSRLLSDRFSAERPKGSFSTLEIQRTEQGDSAMYLCASSVRQGGTGELFFGEGSRLTVL.